These 28 T cell receptor beta chains share one sample of origin, sequenced in a study of response to subunit inactivated influenza vaccine. In TCRdb, the RT-PCR reads were re-called with MiXCR into one record per CDR3 protein. This table has 500,000 to 700,000 distinct CDR3 sequences, under 30% appearing once. This same sample was also part of a study on T cells expressing NK-cell markers. That investigation notes: Libraries used 5'RACE template switching adding universal primer site and UMIs.

Source: CD4+ T cells sorted from PBMCs, taken 11 to 12 days after vaccination. The source of these receptors is a man in his forties or fifties who received an inactivated influenza vaccine.

This clonotype was picked up a small number of times. The rearrangement uses TRBV15 and TRBJ1-2; D uncertain. Germline values: CDR1 LNHNV, CDR2 YYDKDF (reference sequence). V lost 3 bases to trimming and J lost 3 bases, with 11 bases between them. The CDR3 extends over 14 amino acids. The CDR3 loop is CATSSNGGYYGYTF. CDR3 bases: TGTGCCACCAGCAGCAACGGCGGCTACTATGGCTACACCTTC. Full variable domain (missing parts from reference TRBV15 and TRBJ1-2): DAMVIQNPRYQVTQFGKPVTLSCSQTLNHNVMYWYQQKSSQAPKLLFHYYDKDFNNEADTPDNFQSRRPNTSFCFLDIRSPGLGDTAMYLCATSSNGGYYGYTFGSGTRLTVV.

This clonotype occurred many times. The rearrangement joins TRBV7-2 to TRBJ2-2; TRBD1 might be the D (6 bases). Germline V CDR1 and CDR2: SGHTA, FQGNSA. The CDR3 runs to 16 residues. Trimming removed 1 base from V and 2 bases from J, with 11 bases in between. This chain's CDR3 is CASSLGGTLNTGELFF. CDR3 in DNA: TGTGCCAGCAGCTTAGGAGGGACATTAAACACCGGGGAGCTGTTTTTT. Based on the CDR3 plus reference TRBV7-2 and TRBJ2-2, the full variable domain is GAGVSQSPSNKVTEKGKDVELRCDPISGHTALYWYRQSLGQGLEFLIYFQGNSAPDKSGLPSDRFSAERTGGSVSTLTIQRTQQEDSAVYLCASSLGGTLNTGELFFGEGSRLTVL.

The V gene is TRBV6-1, the J gene TRBJ2-3; D may be TRBD1 or TRBD2 (5 bases each). This CDR3 has 14 amino acids. CDR1 is MNHNS and CDR2 is SASEGT in the germline V gene. V lost 7 bases, J lost 4 bases, and 15 bases lay in between. DNA of the CDR3: TGTGCCAGCAATAAAGGGCAGGGACCAGATACGCAGTATTTT. Translation gives CASNKGQGPDTQYF.

The chain recombines TRBV20-1 with TRBJ2-3, with D maybe TRBD1 (6 bases). The V and J ends lost 7 bases and 5 bases respectively, with 13 bases between them. CDR1 and CDR2 from the germline V gene are DFQATT and SNEGSKA (reference sequence). This CDR3 comprises 12 residues. CDR3 sequence reads: CSVQGRVDTQYF. For the CDR3, the DNA is TGCAGTGTACAGGGTCGGGTAGATACGCAGTATTTT.

This clonotype was seen more than once but under ten times. The chain couples TRBV7-2 to TRBJ2-5; 11 bases fit TRBD2. V gave up 1 base and J gave up 7 bases; unmatched junction bases: 8. CDR3 length: 16 amino acids. Germline V lookup: CDR1 SGHTA, CDR2 FQGNSA. This CDR3 reads CASSLDHSGRAGTQYF. CDR3 nucleotide sequence: TGTGCCAGCAGCTTAGACCATAGCGGGAGGGCCGGGACCCAGTACTTC.

This clonotype was picked up a small number of times. The J gene is TRBJ2-1, the V gene TRBV5-1, with TRBD2 matching 9 bases. V gave up 1 base and J gave up 4 bases; unmatched junction bases: 12. The CDR3 length is 18 residues. Per the germline V gene, CDR1 is SGHRS and CDR2 is YFSETQ. The CDR3 DNA follows: TGCGCCAGCAGCTTGTCGTTTGGTAGCGGGAGAAAATACAATGAGCAGTTCTTC. It is translated as CASSLSFGSGRKYNEQFF.

The V gene is TRBV29-1, the J gene TRBJ2-3; D unresolved. Germline loops: CDR1 SQVTM, CDR2 ANQGSEA. V lost 4 bases, J lost 0 bases, and 8 bases lay in between. The CDR3 sequence is 13 residues long. The CDR3 DNA follows: TGCAGCGTTGCTAGGGCTAGCACAGATACGCAGTATTTT. It translates to CSVARASTDTQYF.

The chain carries TRBV5-4 and TRBJ2-1, with a tentative D call TRBD2 (7 bases). V lost 1 base to trimming and J lost 5 bases, with 13 bases between them. Germline values: CDR1 SGHNT, CDR2 YYREEE (reference sequence). CDR3 length: 15 amino acids. CDR3 in DNA: TGTGCCAGCAGCTTGCCGGGGGGCCCCAACAATGAGCAGTTCTTC. It encodes CASSLPGGPNNEQFF.

The rearrangement joins TRBV7-9 to TRBJ2-7; 11 bases fit TRBD2. Germline CDR1 reads SEHNR; CDR2 reads FQNEAQ (reference sequence). The CDR3 runs 17 residues. Germline trimming cut 1 base from V and 2 bases from J; bases unmatched to any gene: 7. In nucleotides, the CDR3 is TGTGCCAGCAGCTTAGGGGGGACTAGCGGTCTACCCTACGAGCAGTACTTC. It yields the protein CASSLGGTSGLPYEQYF.

There are a few counts of this clonotype. The rearrangement joins TRBV20-1 to TRBJ2-7, with TRBD2 matching over 8 bases. The V gene end was trimmed by 5 bases and the J gene end by 7 bases; junction bases not matched to a gene: 16. The V gene's germline CDR1 is DFQATT and CDR2 SNEGSKA (reference sequence). This CDR3 has 15 amino acids. The CDR3 nucleotides read TGCAGTGCTTCAGACTTCGGGGGGGCGCTTTGGGAGCAGTACTTC. Amino acids: CSASDFGGALWEQYF.

The rearrangement joins TRBV18 to TRBJ2-7; TRBD1 aligns across 9 bases. Germline CDR1 reads KGHSH; CDR2 reads LQKENI. Trimming at V came to 1 base and at J to 5 bases, leaving 9 bases not matched to a gene. This CDR3 comprises 16 residues. CDR3: CASSPRSGQGGHEQYF. In DNA, the CDR3 is TGTGCCAGCTCACCACGGTCGGGACAGGGTGGCCACGAGCAGTACTTC.

This clonotype was observed a handful of times. The V gene is TRBV4-1, the J gene TRBJ2-2, with TRBD2 identical over 11 bases. Germline trimming cut 3 bases from V and 6 bases from J; bases unmatched to any gene: 15. CDR1 and CDR2 from the germline V gene are MGHRA and YSYEKL. The CDR3 is 19 amino acids. CDR3 loop: CASSHGLAGFSSTPGELFF. DNA for the CDR3: TGCGCCAGCAGCCACGGACTAGCGGGCTTCTCTAGTACACCCGGGGAGCTGTTTTTT.

The V and J genes are TRBV5-1 and TRBJ2-2, with D hard to call. Germline CDR1 SGHRS, CDR2 YFSETQ. The CDR3 length is 14 residues. V lost 0 bases and J 5 bases, leaving 8 bases between the germline ends. The CDR3, as DNA: TGCGCCAGCAGCTTGGACCCAACGACCGGGGAGCTGTTTTTT. This codes for CASSLDPTTGELFF.

This clonotype appeared a few times. J is TRBJ2-2 and V is TRBV28; no firm D call. V was shortened by 6 bases and J by 8 bases, with 16 bases between the two germline ends. There are 14 residues in the CDR3. In germline, CDR1 is MDHEN, CDR2 SYDVKM. Here the CDR3 reads CASRPRLVTGELFF. The CDR3 nucleotides read TGTGCCAGCAGACCTAGGCTGGTGACGGGGGAGCTGTTTTTT.

The chain carries TRBV20-1 and TRBJ1-1, with D hard to call. V was shortened by 2 bases and J by 1 base, with 11 bases between the two germline ends. The CDR3 is 14 residues long. The germline gives CDR1 DFQATT, CDR2 SNEGSKA (reference sequence). The CDR3 spells CSARPDARNTEAFF. In DNA form, the CDR3 reads TGCAGTGCTAGACCCGACGCCCGGAACACTGAAGCTTTCTTT.

This clonotype was picked up a small number of times. CDR3 sequence (DNA): TGTGCCAGCAGAGTAACTAGCGACGCAGATACGCAGTATTTT. Protein product: CASRVTSDADTQYF. The chain uses TRBV12-3 or TRBV12-4 and TRBJ2-3; 7 bases map to TRBD2. The CDR3 has 14 amino acids. V gave up 6 bases and J gave up 4 bases; unmatched junction bases: 7.

This clonotype was counted a few times. This chain uses TRBV6-5 with TRBJ1-6, with a weak D call TRBD1 (5 bases). Germline CDR1 MNHEY, CDR2 SVGAGI. The V and J ends lost 0 bases and 10 bases respectively, with 13 bases between them. The CDR3 contains 15 residues. CDR3 in DNA: TGTGCCAGCAGTTACTCAGTCAGGGTAGGATCACCCCTCCACTTT. It specifies CASSYSVRVGSPLHF.

This clonotype turned up a few times. The chain carries TRBV5-5 and TRBJ1-1; TRBD1 aligns across 10 bases. Germline V CDR1 and CDR2: SGHKS, YYEKEE (reference sequence). Losses at the gene ends were 4 bases for V and 4 bases for J; bases not matched to a gene: 10. This CDR3 contains 16 residues. CDR3 amino acids: CASSRTGGGRGTEAFF. CDR3 nucleotide sequence: TGTGCCAGCAGCCGGACAGGGGGTGGACGGGGCACTGAAGCTTTCTTT.

The chain joins TRBV20-1 to TRBJ2-3, with D possibly TRBD1 on 6 matching bases. CDR3 length equals 16 residues. CDR1 and CDR2 (germline): DFQATT, SNEGSKA (reference sequence). Trimming removed 6 bases at V and 4 bases at J, with 23 bases between. The CDR3 spells CSATGRQGRKSDTQYF. The CDR3 DNA follows: TGCAGTGCCACTGGGCGCCAGGGGCGCAAGTCAGATACGCAGTATTTT.

This chain connects TRBV19 to TRBJ1-2; the D gene is possibly TRBD1 (5 bases). Trimming stripped 5 bases from V and 7 bases from J, with 26 bases between. The germline V gene encodes CDR1 LNHDA and CDR2 SQIVND (reference sequence). The CDR3 consists of 17 residues. The CDR3 region is CASSSGRGGTLVSGYTF. The DNA for the CDR3 is TGTGCCAGTAGTTCGGGGCGGGGAGGTACGCTCGTAAGTGGCTACACCTTC. The variable domain in full, completed from reference TRBV19 and TRBJ1-2, reads DGGITQSPKYLFRKEGQNVTLSCEQNLNHDAMYWYRQDPGQGLRLIYYSQIVNDFQKGDIAEGYSVSREKKESFPLTVTSAQKNPTAFYLCASSSGRGGTLVSGYTFGSGTRLTVV.

This clonotype was recorded many times. The chain couples TRBV24-1 to TRBJ2-1; D unresolved. Germline-derived CDR1 and CDR2 are KGHDR and SFDVKD. The CDR3 loop spans 12 amino acids. Trimming left V 6 bases short and J 6 bases short, with 8 bases between. The CDR3 DNA reads as TGTGCCACCAGTCCGGTGGGCAATGAGCAGTTCTTC. Protein product: CATSPVGNEQFF.

This clonotype was seen a few times. This chain uses TRBV20-1 with TRBJ2-3; D might be TRBD1 (6 bases). V dropped 0 bases and J dropped 3 bases, with 16 bases sitting between them. The CDR3 covers 16 residues. Germline assignment: CDR1 DFQATT and CDR2 SNEGSKA (reference sequence). CDR3 sequence: CSARDSWAGATDTQYF. CDR3 nucleotide sequence: TGCAGTGCTAGAGATTCATGGGCAGGGGCAACAGATACGCAGTATTTT.

The table lists this clonotype with a few counts. This chain joins TRBV6-5 and TRBJ2-7; no definite D call. The CDR3 is 11 residues long. With 1 base removed from V and 7 bases from J, the gap between germline ends came to 5 bases. Germline-derived CDR1 and CDR2 are MNHEY and SVGAGI. The CDR3 DNA reads TGTGCCAGCAGTTACTTACTGGAGCAGTACTTC. The encoded protein is CASSYLLEQYF.

The V call is TRBV12-3 or TRBV12-4, the J call TRBJ2-1; D perhaps matches TRBD2 (5 bases). The CDR3 has 13 residues. With 5 bases removed from V and 8 bases from J, the gap between germline ends came to 13 bases. CDR3 DNA: TGTGCCAGCAGTCCACCACTAGGCCATGAGCAGTTCTTC. Translating it yields CASSPPLGHEQFF.

V and J are TRBV20-1 and TRBJ2-3; D uncertain. Germline values: CDR1 DFQATT, CDR2 SNEGSKA (reference sequence). Between the trimmed V and J ends, which lost 1 base and 9 bases, there was a span of 20 bases. This CDR3 has 15 residues. CDR3 in amino acids: CSARVNGPYRVTQYF. In DNA, the CDR3 is TGCAGTGCTAGAGTGAACGGGCCCTATAGGGTGACGCAGTATTTT.

V is TRBV30 and J is TRBJ2-1; 14 nucleotides align to TRBD2. V trimming: 1 base; J trimming: 9 bases; junction bases outside the gene matches: 8. The CDR3 consists of 16 residues. CDR1 and CDR2 (germline): GTSNPN, SVGIG (reference sequence). CDR3 sequence: CAWSAGTSGSFREQFF. In DNA, the CDR3 is TGTGCCTGGAGTGCCGGGACTAGCGGGAGTTTTCGTGAGCAGTTCTTC.

This clonotype was counted only a few times. The chain is built from TRBV5-6 and TRBJ1-1, with D hard to call. Trimming took off 0 bases at V and 8 bases at J, with 5 bases between the two ends. Looked up from germline, CDR1 is SGHDT and CDR2 is YYEEEE. This CDR3 is built from 11 residues. The CDR3: CASSLEDEAFF. CDR3 sequence (DNA): TGTGCCAGCAGCTTGGAGGACGAAGCTTTCTTT. The full variable domain, its missing parts supplied by reference TRBV5-6 and TRBJ1-1, is DAGVTQSPTHLIKTRGQQVTLRCSPKSGHDTVSWYQQALGQGPQFIFQYYEEEERQRGNFPDRFSGHQFPNYSSELNVNALLLGDSALYLCASSLEDEAFFGQGTRLTVV.

This clonotype turned up a few times. This rearrangement joins TRBV3-1 to TRBJ1-2; the match to TRBD1 covers 11 bases. From germline, CDR1 is LGHDT and CDR2 YNNKEL (reference sequence). CDR3 size: 15 residues. V gave up 6 bases and J gave up 5 bases; unmatched junction bases: 8. The CDR3 spells CASRTAGQGGYGYTF. The CDR3 nucleotides read TGTGCCAGCAGGACAGCGGGACAGGGGGGGTATGGCTACACCTTC.